Below, 21 T cell receptor beta chains from the same sample are listed, as sequenced in a study of cytomegalovirus exposure and HLA in healthy donors. With 60 Vbeta and 13 Jbeta primers, the PCR was carried out. Method: immunoSEQ multiplex PCR; TCRdb's copy keeps in-frame clones and lacks some. The repertoire holds some 140,000 clones, 75% to 90% seen once, with roughly 6.7% in the top ten. The sample consisted of PBMCs. The receptors originated from a woman younger than 45 in good health and CMV-seropositive.

The chain links TRBV27 to TRBJ2-3; 8 bases align to TRBD2. Germline lookup yields CDR1 MNHEY and CDR2 SMNVEV (reference sequence). The trim removed 8 bases at V and 9 bases at J, leaving 16 bases unmatched. CDR3 length equals 15 residues. CDR3 in DNA: TGTGCCAGCTCCGAGACTAGCGCATCCGCGGGGACGCAGTATTTT. This codes for CASSETSASAGTQYF.

The V and J genes are TRBV9 and TRBJ2-4; 14 bases are shared with TRBD2. J was trimmed by 10 bases and V by 4 bases; bases with no gene match: 10. Germline CDR1 is SGDLS and CDR2 is YYNGEE. The CDR3 runs to 16 residues. The CDR3 here is CASSQALGLAGVIQYF. DNA for the CDR3: TGTGCCAGCAGCCAGGCCCTGGGACTAGCGGGGGTTATTCAGTACTTC.

The chain combines TRBV6-5 with TRBJ1-6, with 7 bases identical to TRBD1. Germline values: CDR1 MNHEY, CDR2 SVGAGI. V shed 9 bases, J shed 10 bases, and the junction held 9 bases outside the gene matches. The CDR3 runs 13 residues. Here the CDR3 DNA reads TGTGCCAGTTCGACAGGGAGTGACTCACCCCTCCACTTT. Protein sequence: CASSTGSDSPLHF.

This chain links TRBV7-2 with TRBJ2-3, with a weak D call TRBD2 (6 bases). This CDR3 comprises 13 residues. Trimming stripped 8 bases from V and 1 base from J, with 10 bases between. Germline V gives CDR1 SGHTA, CDR2 FQGNSA. CDR3 region: CASRQRGTDTQYF. CDR3 DNA: TGTGCCAGCCGTCAGCGGGGCACAGATACGCAGTATTTT.

V usage is TRBV9 and J usage is TRBJ1-2, with 7 bases identical to TRBD1. Germline V gene data show CDR1 as SGDLS and CDR2 as YYNGEE. CDR3 length: 15 residues. The trim removed 0 bases at V and 14 bases at J, leaving 16 bases unmatched. CDR3 sequence: CASSVGELRDSGRTF. CDR3 in DNA: TGTGCCAGCAGCGTAGGCGAACTCCGGGACAGTGGAAGGACCTTC.

The chain uses TRBV7-9 and TRBJ2-2, with 7 nucleotides matching TRBD1. The CDR3 runs 15 residues. V was pared by 4 bases and J by 9 bases, with 11 bases of the junction left unmatched. The germline V gene has CDR1 SEHNR and CDR2 FQNEAQ (reference sequence). This CDR3 reads CASSSHLTGNRELFF. CDR3 DNA: TGTGCCAGCAGCTCGCACTTGACAGGGAACAGGGAGCTGTTTTTT.

In nucleotides, the CDR3 is TGTGCCAGCTCCTTATCTGTGTCAGGGAACACTGAAGCTTTCTTT. This sequence encodes CASSLSVSGNTEAFF. This sequence joins TRBV6-1 and TRBJ1-1; no reliable D call. The CDR3 has 15 residues. The germline V and J ends were trimmed by 8 bases and 1 base, with 17 bases remaining between them. Germline CDR1 and CDR2: MNHNS and SASEGT.

This clone was recorded once. V gene TRBV28 combines with J gene TRBJ2-7; D possibly corresponds to TRBD2 (5 bases). CDR3 length equals 14 residues. V lost 4 bases and J 3 bases, leaving 13 bases between the germline ends. Per germline, CDR1 MDHEN and CDR2 SYDVKM. DNA of the CDR3: TGTGCCAGCAGTTCCAGGAGGACGGTCTACGAGCAGTACTTC. Its protein is CASSSRRTVYEQYF.

The chain combines TRBV13 with TRBJ2-7; tentatively, D is TRBD1 (6 bases). V lost 4 bases to trimming and J lost 2 bases, with 12 bases between them. The length of the CDR3 is 14 residues. Looked up from germline, CDR1 is PRHDT and CDR2 is FYEKMQ (reference sequence). The CDR3 here is CASSSTGNPYEQYF. The CDR3 DNA sequence: TGTGCCAGCAGCTCCACAGGGAACCCCTACGAGCAGTACTTC.

This sequence joins TRBV2 and TRBJ2-3, with 7 bases fitting TRBD1. Germline V gene data show CDR1 as SNHLY and CDR2 as FYNNEI. The CDR3 runs to 14 residues. V shed 7 bases and J 4 bases; nucleotides not matched to a gene: 8. Here the CDR3 reads CASIPEDRPDTQYF. DNA for the CDR3: TGTGCCAGCATCCCTGAGGACAGGCCAGATACGCAGTATTTT.

The chain joins TRBV5-4 to TRBJ2-3; possibly TRBD2 for D (5 bases). V was cut by 0 bases and J by 2 bases, with 13 bases left in between. This CDR3 region has 16 residues. Per the germline V gene, CDR1 is SGHNT and CDR2 is YYREEE (reference sequence). CDR3 DNA: TGTGCCAGCAGCTTGGGAGGGCGATTCCTCACAGATACGCAGTATTTT. It specifies CASSLGGRFLTDTQYF.

The chain couples TRBV10-3 to TRBJ2-7; D ambiguous. V lost 0 bases and J lost 2, with 5 bases in between. The germline V gene has CDR1 ENHRY and CDR2 SYGVKD. CDR3 length equals 13 residues. The chain's CDR3 is CAISESIAYEQYF. In nucleotides, the CDR3 is TGTGCCATCAGTGAGTCTATAGCCTACGAGCAGTACTTC.

This clone turned up a few times. CDR3 sequence reads: CASSQVKAGALTDTQYF. DNA of the CDR3: TGTGCCAGCAGCCAAGTGAAAGCGGGGGCCCTCACAGATACGCAGTATTTT. The V gene is TRBV4-2, the J gene TRBJ2-3; 8 bases match TRBD2. V shed 1 base and J 2 bases; nucleotides not matched to a gene: 8. The CDR3 sequence is 17 residues long. Germline values: CDR1 LGHNA, CDR2 YNFKEQ.

This clone was picked up a small number of times. The chain uses TRBV30 and TRBJ2-3, with D maybe TRBD2 (6 bases). Trimming removed 5 bases at V and 3 bases at J, with 15 bases between. Germline loops: CDR1 GTSNPN, CDR2 SVGIG (reference sequence). There are 14 residues in the CDR3. Here the CDR3 reads CAWGDLGITDTQYF. As DNA, the CDR3 is TGTGCCTGGGGGGACTTAGGAATAACAGATACGCAGTATTTT.

This sequence joins TRBV2 and TRBJ2-7; TRBD1 agrees at 8 bases. The CDR3 extends over 14 amino acids. The V gene end was trimmed by 2 bases and the J gene end by 4 bases; junction bases not matched to a gene: 4. Germline V lookup: CDR1 SNHLY, CDR2 FYNNEI. Here the CDR3 DNA reads TGTGCCAGCAGTGAACAGGGGGCTCAATACGAGCAGTACTTC. It translates to CASSEQGAQYEQYF.

The chain employs TRBV6-5 and TRBJ2-3; TRBD2 might be the D (5 bases). The CDR3 has 16 amino acids. V lost 0 bases, J lost 3 bases, and 13 bases lay in between. Germline V CDR1 and CDR2: MNHEY, SVGAGI. CDR3 sequence reads: CASSYSKALGTDTQYF. CDR3 coding DNA: TGTGCCAGCAGTTACTCGAAGGCACTAGGGACAGATACGCAGTATTTT.

This chain links TRBV7-3 with TRBJ2-7, with D possibly being TRBD2 (5 bases). The CDR3 consists of 15 residues. The V and J ends lost 2 bases and 0 bases respectively, with 11 bases between them. The germline CDR1 and CDR2 sequences are SGHTA and FQGTGA. The CDR3 loop reads CASSLGSEASYEQYF. Written as DNA, the CDR3 is TGTGCCAGCAGCTTAGGATCGGAGGCCTCCTACGAGCAGTACTTC.

The rearrangement links TRBV6-5 to TRBJ2-5; D may be TRBD1 (6 bases). The V gene's germline CDR1 is MNHEY and CDR2 SVGAGI. The CDR3 consists of 12 residues. V gave up 6 bases and J gave up 5 bases, with 10 bases separating them. The CDR3 nucleotides are TGTGCCAGCAGAACAGGGCGGGAGACCCAGTACTTC. Translating gives CASRTGRETQYF.

This rearrangement joins TRBV9 to TRBJ1-1, with a tentative D call TRBD1 (6 bases). Germline loops: CDR1 SGDLS, CDR2 YYNGEE. Trimming stripped 4 bases from V and 1 base from J, with 8 bases between. This CDR3 has 13 residues. The CDR3 here is CASSTQGNTEAFF. The CDR3 region has the DNA TGTGCCAGCAGCACACAGGGGAACACTGAAGCTTTCTTT.

Only a few counts were recorded for this clone. V gene TRBV4-2 combines with J gene TRBJ2-7; 12 bases align to TRBD2. Germline-derived CDR1 and CDR2 are LGHNA and YNFKEQ. The CDR3 extends over 15 amino acids. The V and J ends lost 4 bases and 4 bases, in that order; junction bases with no gene match: 5. In nucleotides, the CDR3 is TGTGCCAGCAGCCTAAGACTAGCGGGAGTATACGAGCAGTACTTC. Its protein product is CASSLRLAGVYEQYF.

This sequence joins TRBV14 and TRBJ2-3; 13 nucleotides align to TRBD2. The CDR3 totals 16 residues. After removal of 4 bases from V and 5 bases from J, the junction contained 6 bases not matched to a gene. In germline, CDR1 is SGHDN, CDR2 FVKESK. CDR3 DNA sequence: TGTGCCAGCAGCCGCCGGACTAGCGGGAGTGGAGATACGCAGTATTTT. It codes for CASSRRTSGSGDTQYF.